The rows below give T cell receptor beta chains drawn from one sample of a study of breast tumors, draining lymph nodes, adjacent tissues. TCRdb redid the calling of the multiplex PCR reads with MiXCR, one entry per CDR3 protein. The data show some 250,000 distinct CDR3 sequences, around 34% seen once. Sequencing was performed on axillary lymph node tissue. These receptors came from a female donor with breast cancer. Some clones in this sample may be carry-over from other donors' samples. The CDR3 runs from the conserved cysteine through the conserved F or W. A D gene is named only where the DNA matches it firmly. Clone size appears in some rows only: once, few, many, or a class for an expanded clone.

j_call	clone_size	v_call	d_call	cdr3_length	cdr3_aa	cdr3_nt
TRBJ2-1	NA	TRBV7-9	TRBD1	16	CASSLGQGRSYNEQFF	TGTGCCAGCAGCTTAGGACAGGGGCGATCTTACAATGAGCAGTTCTTC
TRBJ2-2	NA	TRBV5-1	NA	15	CASSLDGRDTGELFF	TGCGCCAGCAGCTTGGATGGCAGGGACACCGGGGAGCTGTTTTTT
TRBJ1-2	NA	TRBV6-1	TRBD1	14	CASSEAGQDYGYTF	TGTGCCAGCAGTGAAGCGGGACAGGACTATGGCTACACCTTC
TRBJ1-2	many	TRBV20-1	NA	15	CSARRRGGGQGGYTF	TGCAGTGCTAGACGGCGGGGTGGGGGGCAGGGTGGCTACACCTTC
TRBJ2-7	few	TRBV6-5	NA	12	CASRQGAYEQYF	TGTGCCAGCAGACAAGGAGCCTACGAGCAGTACTTC
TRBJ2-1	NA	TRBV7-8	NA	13	CASSLRAKTERFF	TGTGCCAGCAGCTTGCGGGCGAAAACTGAGCGGTTCTTC
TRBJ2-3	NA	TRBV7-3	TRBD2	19	CASSLSSGTSAGITDTQYF	TGTGCCAGCAGCTTAAGCTCTGGGACTAGCGCGGGGATCACAGATACGCAGTATTTT
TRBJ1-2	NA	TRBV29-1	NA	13	CSVETAGHYGYTF	TGCAGCGTTGAAACGGCCGGCCACTATGGCTACACCTTC
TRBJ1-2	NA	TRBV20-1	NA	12	CSASTGRYGYTF	TGCAGTGCATCCACAGGGCGGTATGGCTACACCTTC
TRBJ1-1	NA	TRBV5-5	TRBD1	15	CASSFLTGGGTEAFF	TGTGCCAGCAGCTTCTTGACAGGGGGCGGCACTGAAGCTTTCTTT
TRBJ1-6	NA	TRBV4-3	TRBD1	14	CASSDRTGGSPLHF	TGCGCCAGCAGCGACAGGACAGGGGGTTCACCCCTCCACTTT
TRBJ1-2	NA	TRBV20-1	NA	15	CSTSTTSGTTYGYTF	TGCAGTACTTCGACGACTAGCGGGACGACCTATGGCTACACCTTC
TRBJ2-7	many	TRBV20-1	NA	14	CSAVGGASSYEQYF	TGCAGTGCAGTAGGGGGGGCTTCCTCCTACGAGCAGTACTTC
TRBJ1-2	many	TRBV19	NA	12	CASRGTAIGYTF	TGTGCCAGTCGGGGGACCGCTATCGGCTACACCTTC
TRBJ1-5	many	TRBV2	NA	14	CASRPGSKGGPQHF	TGTGCCAGCAGGCCGGGCTCAAAAGGGGGGCCCCAGCATTTT
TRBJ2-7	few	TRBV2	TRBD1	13	CASRQTGGYEQYF	TGTGCCAGCAGACAGACAGGGGGCTACGAGCAGTACTTC
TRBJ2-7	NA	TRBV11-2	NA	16	CASSGTPVLNTGELYF	TGTGCCAGCAGTGGGACACCGGTATTGAACACCGGGGAGCTGTACTTC
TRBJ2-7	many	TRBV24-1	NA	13	CATSDFGSNEQYF	TGTGCCACCAGTGATTTTGGTTCTAACGAGCAGTACTTC
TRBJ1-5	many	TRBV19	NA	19	CASSMRSENIGRGDQPQHF	TGTGCCAGTAGTATGAGGAGTGAAAATATCGGACGAGGCGATCAGCCCCAGCATTTT
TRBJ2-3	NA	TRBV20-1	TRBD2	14	CSARREGPTDTQYF	TGCAGTGCTAGGCGGGAGGGACCCACAGATACGCAGTATTTT
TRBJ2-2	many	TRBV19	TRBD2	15	CASSIELAVTGELFF	TGTGCCAGTAGTATTGAACTAGCGGTCACCGGGGAGCTGTTTTTT
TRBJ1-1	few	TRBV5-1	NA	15	CASSLDRVMNTEAFF	TGCGCCAGCAGCTTGGACAGGGTGATGAACACTGAAGCTTTCTTT
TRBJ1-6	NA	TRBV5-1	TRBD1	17	CASSPRDSRASNSPLHF	TGCGCCAGCAGCCCCCGGGACAGCCGAGCCTCCAATTCACCCCTCCACTTT
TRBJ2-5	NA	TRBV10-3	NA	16	CASGQSSGNTRETQYF	TGTGCCAGTGGACAGAGCTCTGGAAACACCAGGGAGACCCAGTACTTC
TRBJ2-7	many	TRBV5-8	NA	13	CASSSVQGYEQYF	TGTGCCAGCAGCTCCGTCCAGGGATACGAGCAGTACTTC
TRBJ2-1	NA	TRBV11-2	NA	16	CASSSGRSSLSDEQFF	TGTGCCAGCAGCTCAGGACGGTCTAGCCTTTCAGATGAGCAGTTCTTC
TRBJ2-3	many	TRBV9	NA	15	CASSVGDPFTDTQYF	TGTGCCAGCAGCGTAGGGGACCCATTCACAGATACGCAGTATTTT
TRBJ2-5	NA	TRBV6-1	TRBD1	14	CASRPGTGIKTQYF	TGTGCCAGCAGGCCCGGGACAGGGATAAAGACCCAGTACTTC
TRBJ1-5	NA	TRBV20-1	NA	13	CSASVDPGQPQHF	TGCAGTGCTAGTGTCGACCCGGGTCAGCCCCAGCATTTT
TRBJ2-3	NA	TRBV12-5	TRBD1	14	CASGSGQGADTQYF	TGTGCTAGTGGTTCGGGACAGGGGGCAGATACGCAGTATTTT
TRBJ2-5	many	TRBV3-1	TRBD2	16	CASSQLAGTSQETQYF	TGTGCCAGCAGCCAATTGGCAGGGACTAGTCAAGAGACCCAGTACTTC
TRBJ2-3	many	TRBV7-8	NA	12	CASSYRGGTQYF	TGTGCCAGCAGCTACCGAGGGGGTACGCAGTATTTT
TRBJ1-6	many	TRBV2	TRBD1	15	CASSEAGQYNSPLHF	TGTGCCAGCAGTGAAGCGGGACAGTATAATTCACCCCTCCACTTT
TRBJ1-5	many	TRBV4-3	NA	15	CASSQEIGFNQPQHF	TGCGCCAGCAGCCAAGAAATAGGTTTCAATCAGCCCCAGCATTTT
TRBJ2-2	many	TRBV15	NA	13	CATETPNTGELFF	TGTGCCACCGAGACCCCGAACACCGGGGAGCTGTTTTTT
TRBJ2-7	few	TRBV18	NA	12	CASPRQYYEQYF	TGTGCCAGCCCAAGACAGTACTACGAGCAGTACTTC
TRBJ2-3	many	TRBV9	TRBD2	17	CASSVVLAGGTPDTQYF	TGTGCCAGCAGCGTAGTACTAGCGGGAGGCACGCCAGATACGCAGTATTTT